Presented here are 24 T cell receptor beta chains from one specimen sequenced in a study of response to subunit inactivated influenza vaccine. TCRdb reprocessed the RT-PCR reads with MiXCR, giving one entry per CDR3 protein. The table lists about 570,000 distinct CDR3 sequences, approximately 11% of them singletons. This sample was also put to use in a study of T cells expressing NK-cell markers. From that study: Synthesis of TCR beta cDNA relied on 5'RACE template switching carrying UMIs.

Here the sequenced sample was PBMCs from blood, taken on the day of vaccination. The receptors originated from a man aged 50 to 59 who received an inactivated influenza vaccine.

This sequence joins TRBV20-1 and TRBJ2-7; weak D call: TRBD1 (7 bases). Germline V gene sequence: CDR1 DFQATT, CDR2 SNEGSKA (reference sequence). The CDR3 is made up of 15 amino acids. V lost 2 bases and J lost 2, with 16 bases in between. The CDR3 protein is CSARPGARGAYEQYF. In DNA, the CDR3 is TGCAGTGCTAGACCCGGCGCCAGGGGGGCCTACGAGCAGTACTTC.

V usage is TRBV3-1 and J usage is TRBJ2-2; a possible D gene is TRBD2 (6 bases). There are 13 residues in the CDR3. The germline V gene has CDR1 LGHDT and CDR2 YNNKEL (reference sequence). Trimming removed 5 bases at V and 5 bases at J, with 9 bases between. The CDR3 here is CASSYGTTGELFF. The DNA for the CDR3 is TGTGCCAGCAGCTACGGGACTACCGGGGAGCTGTTTTTT. Combining the CDR3 with reference TRBV3-1 and TRBJ2-2 gives the whole variable domain DTAVSQTPKYLVTQMGNDKSIKCEQNLGHDTMYWYKQDSKKFLKIMFSYNNKELIINETVPNRFSPKSPDKAHLNLHINSLELGDSAVYFCASSYGTTGELFFGEGSRLTVL.

This clonotype has only a few counts. The chain couples TRBV28 to TRBJ2-1; D may be TRBD2 (5 bases). The CDR3 is 12 amino acids. Trimming pared 6 bases from V and 6 bases from J, leaving 9 bases between. The germline CDR1 and CDR2 sequences are MDHEN and SYDVKM. As DNA, the CDR3 is TGTGCCAGCAGGAAGCGGAGCAATGAGCAGTTCTTC. Its translation: CASRKRSNEQFF.

The rearrangement links TRBV15 to TRBJ2-1, with D uncertain. The CDR3 runs to 11 residues. Germline CDR1 and CDR2: LNHNV and YYDKDF (reference sequence). Trimming pared 2 bases from V and 12 bases from J, leaving 8 bases between. CDR3 coding DNA: TGTGCCACCAGCAGAACGAGTGGGCAGTTCTTC. It is translated as CATSRTSGQFF.

There are a few counts of this clonotype. The chain joins TRBV20-1 to TRBJ2-7; 9 nucleotides line up with TRBD2. The CDR3 sequence is 15 residues long. Per the germline V gene, CDR1 is DFQATT and CDR2 is SNEGSKA (reference sequence). The junction had 9 bases not matched to a gene; V was cut back by 6 bases and J by 0 bases. The CDR3 loop reads CSAAVSGRSSYEQYF. The CDR3 nucleotides are TGCAGTGCCGCCGTTAGCGGGAGAAGCTCCTACGAGCAGTACTTC.

This clonotype was recorded a few times. The rearrangement links TRBV30 to TRBJ2-1; TRBD2 agrees at 13 bases. Germline CDR1 reads GTSNPN; CDR2 reads SVGIG (reference sequence). The CDR3 runs 14 residues. Trimming removed 4 bases from V and 11 bases from J; junction bases left unmatched: 8. In DNA, the CDR3 is TGTGCCTGGAAAGTTATGGGGACTAGCGGGAAGCAGTTCTTC. It codes for CAWKVMGTSGKQFF.

This clonotype was observed once. This chain links TRBV12-3 or TRBV12-4 with TRBJ1-1; D uncertain. The ends were cut back, 7 bases at V and 5 bases at J, with 14 bases in the middle. The CDR3 covers 13 residues. The CDR3 reads CASTRRGGTEAFF. In DNA, the CDR3 is TGTGCCAGCACTCGCCGGGGAGGGACTGAAGCTTTCTTT.

CDR3: CSARERGDTQYF. The DNA of the CDR3 is TGCAGTGCTAGAGAACGGGGAGATACGCAGTATTTT. The J gene is TRBJ2-3, the V gene TRBV20-1; perhaps TRBD2 as D (5 bases). The CDR3 length is 12 residues. The V gene's germline CDR1 is DFQATT and CDR2 SNEGSKA (reference sequence). V was shortened by 0 bases and J by 5 bases, with 6 bases between the two germline ends.

This clonotype was found many times. This CDR3 reads CASSISGPPYEQYF. The CDR3 DNA is TGTGCCAGCAGCATATCCGGGCCTCCGTACGAGCAGTACTTC. The chain is built from TRBV11-2 and TRBJ2-7; D ambiguous. Trimming removed 5 bases at V and 4 bases at J, with 15 bases between. This CDR3 has 14 residues. Germline V gene lookup returns CDR1 SGHAT and CDR2 FQNNGV.

This clonotype was seen only a few times. The J gene is TRBJ1-1, the V gene TRBV10-3; TRBD1 aligns across 8 bases. This CDR3 has 12 amino acids. The germline gives CDR1 ENHRY, CDR2 SYGVKD. With V trimmed by 3 bases and J by 10 bases, 4 bases remained unmatched. CDR3 in amino acids: CAISDRDRGAFF. DNA of the CDR3: TGTGCCATCAGTGACCGAGACAGGGGAGCTTTCTTT.

The gene calls are TRBV9 and TRBJ2-7; 8 nucleotides line up with TRBD2. The CDR3 contains 17 residues. The germline CDR1 and CDR2 sequences are SGDLS and YYNGEE. V lost 2 bases and J lost 2; bases outside the gene matches: 12. Here the CDR3 reads CASSVGPPGLVPYEQYF. CDR3 coding DNA: TGTGCCAGCAGCGTCGGGCCTCCGGGACTAGTCCCCTACGAGCAGTACTTC.

This clonotype was recorded at least ten times. The CDR3 protein is CASSLPGQGTEAFF. For the CDR3, the DNA is TGTGCCAGCAGCTTGCCTGGACAGGGGACGGAAGCTTTCTTT. The chain is built from TRBV5-4 and TRBJ1-1; 9 positions agree with TRBD1. In germline, CDR1 is SGHNT, CDR2 YYREEE (reference sequence). This CDR3 is built from 14 residues. V shed 1 base, J shed 8 bases, and the junction held 6 bases outside the gene matches.

The CDR3 region is CASIPDRSHTEAFF. As DNA, the CDR3 is TGTGCCAGCATCCCCGACAGATCTCACACTGAAGCTTTCTTT. The chain recombines TRBV12-3 or TRBV12-4 with TRBJ1-1, with D possibly being TRBD1 (5 bases). The CDR3 contains 14 residues. Trimming stripped 7 bases from V and 3 bases from J, with 15 bases between.

This clonotype has at least ten counts. This sequence joins TRBV5-1 and TRBJ2-7; 7 positions match TRBD1. Germline CDR1 is SGHRS and CDR2 is YFSETQ. The CDR3 extends over 14 amino acids. The junction had 5 bases not matched to a gene; V was cut back by 4 bases and J by 1 base. CDR3 protein: CASSLNRGSYEQYF. The CDR3 nucleotides read TGCGCCAGCAGCCTGAACAGGGGTTCCTACGAGCAGTACTTC.

The J gene is TRBJ2-1, the V gene TRBV29-1, with D possibly being TRBD1 or TRBD2 (5 bases each). The germline gives CDR1 SQVTM, CDR2 ANQGSEA. Trimming shortened V by 7 bases and J by 0 bases, and 16 bases separated the two germline ends. The CDR3 is 15 amino acids. The chain's CDR3 is CSASSGTTSYNEQFF. CDR3 nucleotides: TGCAGCGCTTCGTCCGGGACCACCTCCTACAATGAGCAGTTCTTC.

The J gene is TRBJ2-2, the V gene TRBV4-3; perhaps TRBD1 as D (6 bases). CDR1 is LGHNA and CDR2 is YSLEER in the germline V gene. Trimming took 4 bases from V and 3 from J, leaving 12 bases between them. The CDR3 sequence is 15 residues long. Here the CDR3 reads CASSLSRQDTGELFF. DNA of the CDR3: TGCGCCAGCAGCCTAAGTCGACAGGACACCGGGGAGCTGTTTTTT.

This clonotype was detected a few times. This chain connects TRBV5-1 to TRBJ2-2, with 14 bases identical to TRBD2. Germline V gene sequence: CDR1 SGHRS, CDR2 YFSETQ. J gave up 1 base and V 4 bases, and 9 bases lay outside the gene matches. The CDR3 is made up of 19 amino acids. The CDR3 sequence: CASSRGGTSGGVNTGELFF. CDR3 nucleotides: TGCGCCAGCAGCCGAGGAGGGACTAGCGGGGGTGTGAACACCGGGGAGCTGTTTTTT.

V gene TRBV12-3 or TRBV12-4 combines with J gene TRBJ2-2; D is unclear. V dropped 3 bases and J dropped 7 bases, with 12 bases sitting between them. This CDR3 has 14 residues. The DNA for the CDR3 is TGTGCCAGCAGTTTCCAGGAAGTAGGCGGGGAGCTGTTTTTT. Its translation: CASSFQEVGGELFF.

This chain connects TRBV12-3 or TRBV12-4 to TRBJ1-6, with a weak D call TRBD1 (6 bases). CDR3 length: 16 amino acids. The V gene lost 5 bases and the J gene lost 6 bases, with 17 bases spanning the gap. Here the CDR3 DNA reads TGTGCCAGCAGTCCCTGGGGTCAGGGGCGTAATTCACCCCTCCACTTT. Translation: CASSPWGQGRNSPLHF.

This clonotype was counted many times. This sequence joins TRBV20-1 and TRBJ2-5; tentative D call: TRBD1 (5 bases). V gave up 0 bases and J gave up 2 bases, with 10 bases separating them. The CDR3 runs to 14 residues. The germline V gene has CDR1 DFQATT and CDR2 SNEGSKA (reference sequence). CDR3: CSARDSRTQETQYF. CDR3 in DNA: TGCAGTGCTAGAGATAGTAGGACACAAGAGACCCAGTACTTC.

This clonotype was found a few times. V gene TRBV6-5 combines with J gene TRBJ2-1; 7 nucleotides line up with TRBD1. The V and J ends lost 2 bases and 7 bases, in that order; junction bases with no gene match: 5. Germline V gene lookup returns CDR1 MNHEY and CDR2 SVGAGI. This CDR3 contains 14 residues. This CDR3 is CASSYPTGLNEQFF. CDR3 sequence (DNA): TGTGCCAGCAGTTACCCGACAGGGTTGAATGAGCAGTTCTTC.

The chain links TRBV11-3 to TRBJ2-3; D remains unclear. The CDR3 runs 16 residues. The V end was cut by 2 bases, the J end by 5 bases, with 17 bases between. From germline, CDR1 is SGHNT and CDR2 YENEEA. The CDR3 is CASSLSFLGTRDTQYF. CDR3 bases: TGTGCCAGCAGCTTATCTTTTCTAGGAACAAGAGATACGCAGTATTTT.

There are many counts of this clonotype. The chain is built from TRBV7-6 and TRBJ2-3; no reliable D call. V lost 2 bases to trimming and J lost 2 bases, with 20 bases between them. This CDR3 has 18 residues. CDR1 is SGHVS, CDR2 FNYEAQ, per germline. The CDR3 DNA follows: TGTGCCAGCAGCTTACCTAATAACCAAATTCTACTCACAGATACGCAGTATTTT. It is translated as CASSLPNNQILLTDTQYF.

This clonotype was detected only a few times. CDR3 region: CASSVRDRAVDEQFF. The CDR3 DNA reads as TGTGCCAGCAGTGTCCGGGACAGGGCTGTGGATGAGCAGTTCTTC. The rearrangement joins TRBV12-3 or TRBV12-4 to TRBJ2-1; 9 bases are a match to TRBD1. With V trimmed by 5 bases and J by 8 bases, 10 bases remained unmatched. The CDR3 loop spans 15 amino acids.